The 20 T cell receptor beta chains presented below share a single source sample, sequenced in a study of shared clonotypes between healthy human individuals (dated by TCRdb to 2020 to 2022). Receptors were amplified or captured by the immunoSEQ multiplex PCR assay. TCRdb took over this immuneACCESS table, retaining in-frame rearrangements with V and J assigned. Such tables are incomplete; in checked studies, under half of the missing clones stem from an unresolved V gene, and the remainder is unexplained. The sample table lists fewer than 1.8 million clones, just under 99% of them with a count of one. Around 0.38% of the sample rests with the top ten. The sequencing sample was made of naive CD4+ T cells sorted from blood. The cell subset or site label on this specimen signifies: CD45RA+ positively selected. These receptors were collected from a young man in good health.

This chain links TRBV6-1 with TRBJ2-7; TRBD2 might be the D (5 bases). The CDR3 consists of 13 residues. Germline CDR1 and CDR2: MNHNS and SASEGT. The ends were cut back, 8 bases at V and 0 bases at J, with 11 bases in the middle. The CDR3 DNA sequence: TGTGCCAGCTCCCCTAGCCTCTCCTACGAGCAGTACTTC. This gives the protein CASSPSLSYEQYF.

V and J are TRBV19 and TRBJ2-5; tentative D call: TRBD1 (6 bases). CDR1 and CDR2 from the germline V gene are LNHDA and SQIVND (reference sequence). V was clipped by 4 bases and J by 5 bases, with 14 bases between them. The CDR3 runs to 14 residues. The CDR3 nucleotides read TGTGCCAGTAGTACTACAGGGTTAGGGGAGACCCAGTACTTC. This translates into CASSTTGLGETQYF.

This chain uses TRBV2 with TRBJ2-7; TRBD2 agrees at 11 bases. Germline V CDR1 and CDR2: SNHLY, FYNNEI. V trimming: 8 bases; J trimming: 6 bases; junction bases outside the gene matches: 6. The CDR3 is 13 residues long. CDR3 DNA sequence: TGTGCCAGCGGGGTGCTAGCGGGAGGCGAGCAGTACTTC. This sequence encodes CASGVLAGGEQYF.

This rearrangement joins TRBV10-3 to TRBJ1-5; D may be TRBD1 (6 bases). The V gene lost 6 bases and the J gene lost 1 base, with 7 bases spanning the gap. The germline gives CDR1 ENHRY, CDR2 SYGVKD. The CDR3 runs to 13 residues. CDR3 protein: CAIRGQSNQPQHF. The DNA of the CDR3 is TGTGCCATCAGAGGACAGAGCAATCAGCCCCAGCATTTT.

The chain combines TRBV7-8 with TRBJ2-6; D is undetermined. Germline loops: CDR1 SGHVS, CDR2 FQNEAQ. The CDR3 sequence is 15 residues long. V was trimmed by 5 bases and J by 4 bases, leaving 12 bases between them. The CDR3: CASSPQRSGANVLTF. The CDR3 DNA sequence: TGTGCCAGCAGCCCTCAACGTTCCGGGGCCAACGTCCTGACTTTC.

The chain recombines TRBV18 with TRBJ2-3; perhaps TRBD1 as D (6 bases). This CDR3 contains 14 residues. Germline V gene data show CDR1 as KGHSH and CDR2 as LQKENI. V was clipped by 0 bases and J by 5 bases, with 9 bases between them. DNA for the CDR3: TGTGCCAGCTCACCACCGGGGGCCGGAGATACGCAGTATTTT. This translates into CASSPPGAGDTQYF.

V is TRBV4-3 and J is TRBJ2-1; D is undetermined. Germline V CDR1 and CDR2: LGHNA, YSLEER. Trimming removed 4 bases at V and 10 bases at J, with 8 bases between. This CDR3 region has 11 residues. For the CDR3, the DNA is TGCGCCAGCAGCCGGACCGGGGAGCAGTTCTTC. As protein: CASSRTGEQFF.

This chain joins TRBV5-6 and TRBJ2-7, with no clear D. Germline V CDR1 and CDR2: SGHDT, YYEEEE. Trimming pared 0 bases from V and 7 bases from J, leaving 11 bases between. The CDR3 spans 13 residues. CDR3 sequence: CASSLAGWAEQYF. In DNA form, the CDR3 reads TGTGCCAGCAGCTTGGCCGGGTGGGCTGAGCAGTACTTC.

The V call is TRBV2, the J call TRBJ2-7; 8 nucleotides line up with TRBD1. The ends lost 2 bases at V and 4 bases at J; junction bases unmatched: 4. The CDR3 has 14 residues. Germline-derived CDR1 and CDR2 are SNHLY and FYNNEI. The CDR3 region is CASSEKGQVYEQYF. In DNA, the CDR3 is TGTGCCAGCAGTGAAAAGGGACAGGTTTACGAGCAGTACTTC.

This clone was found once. CDR3 protein: CAISEPGLAGVEQFF. The DNA for the CDR3 is TGTGCCATCAGCGAACCGGGACTAGCGGGAGTTGAGCAGTTCTTC. The V gene is TRBV10-3, the J gene TRBJ2-1; TRBD2 matches 14 bases. The CDR3 extends over 15 amino acids. Germline loops: CDR1 ENHRY, CDR2 SYGVKD. The V and J ends lost 6 bases and 9 bases, in that order; junction bases with no gene match: 7.

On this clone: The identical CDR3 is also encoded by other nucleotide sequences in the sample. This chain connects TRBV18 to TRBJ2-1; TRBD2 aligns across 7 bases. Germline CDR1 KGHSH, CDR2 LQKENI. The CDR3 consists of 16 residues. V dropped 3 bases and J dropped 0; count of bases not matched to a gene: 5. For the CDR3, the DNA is TGTGCCAGCTCACCTATAGCGGGTAGCTCCTACAATGAGCAGTTCTTC. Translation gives CASSPIAGSSYNEQFF.

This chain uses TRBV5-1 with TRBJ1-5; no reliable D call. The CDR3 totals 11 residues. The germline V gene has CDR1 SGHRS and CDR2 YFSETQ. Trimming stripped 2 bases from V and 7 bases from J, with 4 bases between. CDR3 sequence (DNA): TGCGCCAGCAGCTTACGCCAGCCCCAGCATTTT. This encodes CASSLRQPQHF.

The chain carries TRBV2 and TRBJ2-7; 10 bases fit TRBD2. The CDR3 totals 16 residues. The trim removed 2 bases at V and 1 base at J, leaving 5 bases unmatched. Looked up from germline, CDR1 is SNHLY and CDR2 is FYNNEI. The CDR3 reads CASSESGLAESYEQYF. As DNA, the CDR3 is TGTGCCAGCAGTGAATCCGGACTAGCGGAATCCTACGAGCAGTACTTC. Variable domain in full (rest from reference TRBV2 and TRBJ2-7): EPEVTQTPSHQVTQMGQEVILRCVPISNHLYFYWYRQILGQKVEFLVSFYNNEISEKSEIFDDQFSVERPDGSNFTLKIRSTKLEDSAMYFCASSESGLAESYEQYFGPGTRLTVT.

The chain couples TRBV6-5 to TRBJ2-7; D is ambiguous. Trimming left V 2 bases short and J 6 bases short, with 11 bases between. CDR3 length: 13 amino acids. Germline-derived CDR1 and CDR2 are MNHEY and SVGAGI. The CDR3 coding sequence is TGTGCCAGCAGTTACGCTCTCACGGGCGAGCAGTACTTC. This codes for CASSYALTGEQYF.

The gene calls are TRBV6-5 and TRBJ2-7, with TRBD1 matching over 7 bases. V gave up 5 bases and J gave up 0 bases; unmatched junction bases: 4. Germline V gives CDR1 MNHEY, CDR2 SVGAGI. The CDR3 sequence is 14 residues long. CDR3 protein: CASSRQGSSYEQYF. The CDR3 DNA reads TGTGCCAGCAGTCGACAGGGAAGCTCCTACGAGCAGTACTTC.

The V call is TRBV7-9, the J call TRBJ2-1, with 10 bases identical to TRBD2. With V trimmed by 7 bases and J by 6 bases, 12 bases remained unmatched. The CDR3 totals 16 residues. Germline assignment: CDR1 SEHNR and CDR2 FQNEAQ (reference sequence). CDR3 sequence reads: CASTHNPLAGVNEQFF. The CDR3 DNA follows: TGTGCCAGCACCCATAACCCCCTAGCGGGAGTCAATGAGCAGTTCTTC.

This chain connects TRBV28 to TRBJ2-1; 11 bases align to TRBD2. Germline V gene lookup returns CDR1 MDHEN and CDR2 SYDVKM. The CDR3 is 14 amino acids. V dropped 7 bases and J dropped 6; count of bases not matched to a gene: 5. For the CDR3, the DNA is TGTGCCAGCAAGCTAGCGGGAGGTTCCAATGAGCAGTTCTTC. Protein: CASKLAGGSNEQFF.

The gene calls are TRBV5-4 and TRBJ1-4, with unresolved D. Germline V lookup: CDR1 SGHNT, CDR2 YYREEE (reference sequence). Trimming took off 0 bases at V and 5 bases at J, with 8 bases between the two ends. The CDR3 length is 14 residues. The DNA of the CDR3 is TGTGCCAGCAGCTTGGAGCACGGCAATGAAAAACTGTTTTTT. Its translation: CASSLEHGNEKLFF.

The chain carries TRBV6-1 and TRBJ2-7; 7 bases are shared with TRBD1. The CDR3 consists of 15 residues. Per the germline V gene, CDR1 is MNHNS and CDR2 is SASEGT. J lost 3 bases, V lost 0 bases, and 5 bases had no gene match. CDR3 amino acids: CASSEAPGQLYEQYF. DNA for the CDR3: TGTGCCAGCAGTGAAGCGCCGGGACAGCTCTACGAGCAGTACTTC.

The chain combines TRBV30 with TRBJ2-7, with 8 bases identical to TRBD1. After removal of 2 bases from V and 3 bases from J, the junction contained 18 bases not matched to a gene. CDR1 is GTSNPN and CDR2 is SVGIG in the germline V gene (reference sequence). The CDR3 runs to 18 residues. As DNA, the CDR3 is TGTGCCTGGAGTATCCCTCGGACAGGGACTTATCCGCGCTACGAGCAGTACTTC. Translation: CAWSIPRTGTYPRYEQYF.